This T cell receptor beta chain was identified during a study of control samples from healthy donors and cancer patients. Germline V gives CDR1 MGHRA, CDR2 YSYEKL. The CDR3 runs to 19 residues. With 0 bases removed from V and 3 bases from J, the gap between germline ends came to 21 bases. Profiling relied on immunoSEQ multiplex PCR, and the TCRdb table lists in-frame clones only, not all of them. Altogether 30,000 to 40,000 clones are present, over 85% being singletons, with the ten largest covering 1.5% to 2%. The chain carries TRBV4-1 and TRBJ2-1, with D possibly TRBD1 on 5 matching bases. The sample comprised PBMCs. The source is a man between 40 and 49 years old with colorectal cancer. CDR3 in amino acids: CASSQESGTSRVSYNEQFF. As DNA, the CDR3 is TGCGCCAGCAGCCAAGAATCCGGTACGAGCAGGGTCAGCTACAATGAGCAGTTCTTC.